This TCR beta chain was obtained from a study of identical twins. Study-wide points: Weaker excess twin sharing was seen among beta out-of-frame sequences.

TCRdb independently ran MiXCR on the 5' RACE reads; one entry per CDR3 protein. In the table there are hundreds of thousands of distinct CDR3 sequences, around a sixth of which are singletons. In the case of this clonotype: Its antigen is not identified.

The sample was also reused in another study, on T cells expressing NK-cell markers. This second study says: These clonotypes additionally ranked first within the CD3+CD56-NKG2C+ fraction of several donors.

The sequenced sample was PBMCs. The sequence came from a young woman in good health.

This CDR3 reads CASSLMAGQPGYTF. The CDR3, as DNA: TGTGCCAGCAGTTTGATGGCGGGCCAGCCTGGCTACACCTTC. The rearrangement uses TRBV12-3 or TRBV12-4 and TRBJ1-2; no clear D gene. Deletions cut 3 bases from V and 7 bases from J, with 15 bases between. The CDR3 consists of 14 residues.